What follows are 3 T cell receptor beta chains derived from one specimen sequenced in a study of OX40 agonist ivuxolimab in advanced cancers. Some clones are missing from TCRdb's copy, which holds only in-frame ones; the method was immunoSEQ multiplex PCR. The sample has about 17,000 clones, over 75% seen once. The specimen was CD4+ or CD8+ T cells sorted from blood, collected in a trial of the OX40 agonist ivuxolimab. These receptors were taken from an adult with an advanced solid tumor such as melanoma, head and neck, liver or kidney cancer.

This clone appeared a single time. V usage is TRBV6-4 and J usage is TRBJ2-1, with D possibly being TRBD1 or TRBD2 (5 bases each). Between the trimmed V and J ends, which lost 6 bases and 8 bases, there was a span of 20 bases. CDR1 and CDR2 from the germline V gene are MRHNA and SNTAGT. The CDR3 sequence is 15 residues long. CDR3 sequence (DNA): TGTGCCAGCAGCGACCGGCACGGGGCAAGGGATGAGCAGTTCTTC. Translation: CASSDRHGARDEQFF.

The chain is built from TRBV10-3 and TRBJ2-7; a weak D match, TRBD1 (7 bases). Germline CDR1 and CDR2: ENHRY and SYGVKD. The V and J ends lost 2 bases and 6 bases respectively, with 11 bases between them. This CDR3 contains 13 residues. As DNA, the CDR3 is TGTGCCATCAGTGAGGGCAGGGGGGTCGAGCAGTACTTC. Protein sequence: CAISEGRGVEQYF.

The chain recombines TRBV21-1 with TRBJ2-3; TRBD1, as called in the table, went unchecked against the DNA. TRBV21-1 counts as a pseudogene. This CDR3 is 17 amino acids long. The CDR3 bases are TGTGCCAGCAGCAAGAGGAACTTAGACAGGCGGACAGATACGCAGTATTTT. This translates into CASSKRNLDRRTDTQYF.